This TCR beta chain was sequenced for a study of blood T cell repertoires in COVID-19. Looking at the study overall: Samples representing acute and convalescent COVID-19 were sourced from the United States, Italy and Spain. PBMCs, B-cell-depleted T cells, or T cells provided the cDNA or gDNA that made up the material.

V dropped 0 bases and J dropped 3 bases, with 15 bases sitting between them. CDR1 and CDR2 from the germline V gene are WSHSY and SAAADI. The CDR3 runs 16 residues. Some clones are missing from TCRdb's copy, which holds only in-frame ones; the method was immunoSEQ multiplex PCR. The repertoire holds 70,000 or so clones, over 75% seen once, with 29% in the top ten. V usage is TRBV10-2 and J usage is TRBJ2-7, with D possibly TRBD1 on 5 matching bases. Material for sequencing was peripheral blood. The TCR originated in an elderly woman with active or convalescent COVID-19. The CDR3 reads CASSESSLGQGYEQYF. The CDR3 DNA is TGCGCCAGCAGTGAGTCGAGTCTCGGCCAGGGCTACGAGCAGTACTTC.